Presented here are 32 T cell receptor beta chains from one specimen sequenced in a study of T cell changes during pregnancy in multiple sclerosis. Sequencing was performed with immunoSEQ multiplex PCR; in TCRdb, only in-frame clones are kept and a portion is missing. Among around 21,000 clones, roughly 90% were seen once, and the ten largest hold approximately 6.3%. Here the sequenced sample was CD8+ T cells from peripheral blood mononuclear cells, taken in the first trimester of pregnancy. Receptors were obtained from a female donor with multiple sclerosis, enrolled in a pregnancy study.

CDR3 nucleotides: TGCGCCAGCAGCTTCGACAGGGCCGACGGGGACACTGAAGCTTTCTTT. Translation: CASSFDRADGDTEAFF. The V call is TRBV5-1, the J call TRBJ1-1, with 7 bases that match TRBD1. Germline V CDR1 and CDR2: SGHRS, YFSETQ. There are 16 residues in the CDR3. J was trimmed by 3 bases and V by 2 bases; bases with no gene match: 10.

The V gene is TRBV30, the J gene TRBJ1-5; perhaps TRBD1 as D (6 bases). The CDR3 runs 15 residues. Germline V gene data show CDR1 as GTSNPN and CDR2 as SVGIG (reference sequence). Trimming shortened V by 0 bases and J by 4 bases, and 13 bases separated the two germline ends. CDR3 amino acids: CAWSVQGLGNQPQHF. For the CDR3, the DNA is TGTGCCTGGAGTGTACAGGGTTTGGGAAATCAGCCCCAGCATTTT.

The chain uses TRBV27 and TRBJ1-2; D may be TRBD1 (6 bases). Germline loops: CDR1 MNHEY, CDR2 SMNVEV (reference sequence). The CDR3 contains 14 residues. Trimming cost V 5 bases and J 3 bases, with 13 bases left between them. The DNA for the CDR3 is TGTGCCAGCAGTCCCCCGACAGGTTACTATGGCTACACCTTC. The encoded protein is CASSPPTGYYGYTF.

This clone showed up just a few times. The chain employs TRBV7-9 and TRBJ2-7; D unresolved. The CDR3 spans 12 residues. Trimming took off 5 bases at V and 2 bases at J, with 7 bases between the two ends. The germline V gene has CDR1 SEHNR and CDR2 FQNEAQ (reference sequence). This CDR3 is CASSANPYEQYF. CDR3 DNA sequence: TGTGCCAGCAGCGCGAATCCCTACGAGCAGTACTTC.

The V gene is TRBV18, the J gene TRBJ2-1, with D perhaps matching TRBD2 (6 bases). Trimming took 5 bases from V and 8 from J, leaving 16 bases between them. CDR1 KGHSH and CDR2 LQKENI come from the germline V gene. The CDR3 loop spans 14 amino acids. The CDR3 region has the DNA TGTGCCAGCTCATCCCGCGGGACTCAGCATGAGCAGTTCTTC. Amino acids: CASSSRGTQHEQFF.

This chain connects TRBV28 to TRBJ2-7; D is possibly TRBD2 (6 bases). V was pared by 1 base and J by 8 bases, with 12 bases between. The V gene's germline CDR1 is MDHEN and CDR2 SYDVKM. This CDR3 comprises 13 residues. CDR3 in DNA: TGTGCCAGCAGTTTATCCCGCGGGGCTCAGCAGTACTTC. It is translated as CASSLSRGAQQYF. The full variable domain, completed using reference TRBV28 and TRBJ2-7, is DVKVTQSSRYLVKRTGEKVFLECVQDMDHENMFWYRQDPGLGLRLIYFSYDVKMKEKGDIPEGYSVSREKKERFSLILESASTNQTSMYLCASSLSRGAQQYFGPGTRLTVT.

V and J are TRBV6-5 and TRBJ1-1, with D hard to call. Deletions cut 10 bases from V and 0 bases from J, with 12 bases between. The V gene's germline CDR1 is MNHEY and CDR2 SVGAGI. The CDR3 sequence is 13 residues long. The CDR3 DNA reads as TGTGCCACCGCGCGAGGAATGAACACTGAAGCTTTCTTT. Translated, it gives CATARGMNTEAFF.

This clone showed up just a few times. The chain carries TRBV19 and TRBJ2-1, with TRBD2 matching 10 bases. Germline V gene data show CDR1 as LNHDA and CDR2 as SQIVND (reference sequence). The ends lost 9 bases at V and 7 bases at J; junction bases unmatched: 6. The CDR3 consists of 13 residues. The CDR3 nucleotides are TGTGCCAGCTCTAGCGGGAGTCAGAATGAGCAGTTCTTC. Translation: CASSSGSQNEQFF.

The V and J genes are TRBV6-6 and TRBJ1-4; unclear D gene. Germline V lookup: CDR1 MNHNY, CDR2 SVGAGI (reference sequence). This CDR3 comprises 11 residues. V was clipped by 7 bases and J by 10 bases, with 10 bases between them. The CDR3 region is CASIHGGKLFF. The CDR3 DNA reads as TGTGCCAGCATCCACGGTGGAAAACTGTTTTTT.

DNA of the CDR3: TGTGCCAGCAGAGCGCAACCGGGACACTCCTACGAGCAGTACTTC. It specifies CASRAQPGHSYEQYF. The chain links TRBV6-6 to TRBJ2-7; tentative D call: TRBD1 (6 bases). Between the trimmed V and J ends, which lost 6 bases and 0 bases, there was a span of 15 bases. The length of the CDR3 is 15 residues. Germline CDR1 MNHNY, CDR2 SVGAGI (reference sequence).

The CDR3 spells CASRTDTGELFF. CDR3 coding DNA: TGTGCCAGCAGGACAGACACCGGGGAGCTGTTTTTT. The rearrangement links TRBV25-1 to TRBJ2-2; TRBD1 is a possible D gene (5 bases). The CDR3 has 12 residues. Germline CDR1 and CDR2: MGHDK and SYGVNS. The V gene lost 6 bases and the J gene lost 3 bases, with 5 bases spanning the gap.

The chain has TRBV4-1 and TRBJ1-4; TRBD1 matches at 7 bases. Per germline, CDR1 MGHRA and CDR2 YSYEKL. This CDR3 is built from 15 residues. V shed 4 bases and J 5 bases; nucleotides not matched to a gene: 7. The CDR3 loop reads CASSLNRGQNEKLFF. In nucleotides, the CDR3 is TGCGCCAGCAGCCTTAACAGGGGTCAAAATGAAAAACTGTTTTTT.

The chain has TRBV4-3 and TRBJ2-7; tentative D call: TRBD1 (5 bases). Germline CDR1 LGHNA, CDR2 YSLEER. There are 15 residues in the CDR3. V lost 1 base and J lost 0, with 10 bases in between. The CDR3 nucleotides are TGCGCCAGCAGCCAAGGGGGCCAGAGCTCCTACGAGCAGTACTTC. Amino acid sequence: CASSQGGQSSYEQYF.

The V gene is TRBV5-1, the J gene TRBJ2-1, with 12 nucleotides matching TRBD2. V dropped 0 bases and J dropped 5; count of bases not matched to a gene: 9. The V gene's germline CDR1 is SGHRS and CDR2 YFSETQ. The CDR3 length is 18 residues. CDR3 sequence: CASSLAGASGRVNNEQFF. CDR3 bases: TGCGCCAGCAGCTTGGCGGGGGCTAGCGGGAGGGTTAACAATGAGCAGTTCTTC.

CDR3 bases: TGCGCCAGCAGCCAAGATTGGGGCATGAACACTGAAGCTTTCTTT. Its protein is CASSQDWGMNTEAFF. The gene calls are TRBV4-1 and TRBJ1-1; maybe TRBD1 (5 bases). The V end lost 0 bases, the J end lost 0 bases, and 8 bases lay between the germline ends. Germline V gene data show CDR1 as MGHRA and CDR2 as YSYEKL. The CDR3 is 15 residues long.

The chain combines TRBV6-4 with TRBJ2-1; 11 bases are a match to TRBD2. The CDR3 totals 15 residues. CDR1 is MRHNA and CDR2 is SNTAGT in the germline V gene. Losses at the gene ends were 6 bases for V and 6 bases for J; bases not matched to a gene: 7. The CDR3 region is CASSETSGITNEQFF. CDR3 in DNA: TGTGCCAGCAGCGAGACTAGCGGGATAACCAATGAGCAGTTCTTC.

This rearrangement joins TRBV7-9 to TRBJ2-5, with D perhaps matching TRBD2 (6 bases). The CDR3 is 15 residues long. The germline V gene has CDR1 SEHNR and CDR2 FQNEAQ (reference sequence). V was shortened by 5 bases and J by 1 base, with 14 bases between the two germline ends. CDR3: CASSGGMYAQETQYF. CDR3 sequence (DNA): TGTGCCAGCAGCGGGGGGATGTATGCCCAAGAGACCCAGTACTTC. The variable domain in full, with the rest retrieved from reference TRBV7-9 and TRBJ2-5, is DTGVSQNPRHKITKRGQNVTFRCDPISEHNRLYWYRQTLGQGPEFLTYFQNEAQLEKSRLLSDRFSAERPKGSFSTLEIQRTEQGDSAMYLCASSGGMYAQETQYFGPGTRLLVL.

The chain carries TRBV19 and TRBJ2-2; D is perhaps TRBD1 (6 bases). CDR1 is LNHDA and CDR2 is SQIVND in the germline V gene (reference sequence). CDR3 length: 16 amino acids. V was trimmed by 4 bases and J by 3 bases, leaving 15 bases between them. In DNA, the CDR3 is TGTGCCAGTAGTACAGGAAGACAGGTCGACACCGGGGAGCTGTTTTTT. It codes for CASSTGRQVDTGELFF.

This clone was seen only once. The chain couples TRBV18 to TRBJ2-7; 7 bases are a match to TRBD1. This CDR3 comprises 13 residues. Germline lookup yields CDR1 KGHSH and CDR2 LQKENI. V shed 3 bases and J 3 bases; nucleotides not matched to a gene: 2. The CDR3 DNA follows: TGTGCCAGCTCACCGGCAGGGGGCTACGAGCAGTACTTC. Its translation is CASSPAGGYEQYF.

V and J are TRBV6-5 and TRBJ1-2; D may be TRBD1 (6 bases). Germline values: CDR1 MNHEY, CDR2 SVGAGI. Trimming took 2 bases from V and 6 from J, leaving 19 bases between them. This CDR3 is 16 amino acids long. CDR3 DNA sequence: TGTGCCAGCAGTTACACGGCTTTCGGCAGGGGCCATGGCTACACCTTC. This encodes CASSYTAFGRGHGYTF.

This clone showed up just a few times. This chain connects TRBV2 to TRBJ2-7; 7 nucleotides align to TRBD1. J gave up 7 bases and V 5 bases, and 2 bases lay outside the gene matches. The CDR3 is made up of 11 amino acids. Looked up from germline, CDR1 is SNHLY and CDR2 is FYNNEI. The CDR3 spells CASSRGLEQYF. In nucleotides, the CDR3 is TGTGCCAGCAGTAGGGGGCTAGAGCAGTACTTC.

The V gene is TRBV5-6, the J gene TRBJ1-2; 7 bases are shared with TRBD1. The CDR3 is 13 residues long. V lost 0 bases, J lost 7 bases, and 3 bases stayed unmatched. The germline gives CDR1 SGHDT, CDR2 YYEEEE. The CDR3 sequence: CASSLGQGVGYTF. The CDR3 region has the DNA TGTGCCAGCAGCTTGGGACAGGGTGTTGGCTACACCTTC.

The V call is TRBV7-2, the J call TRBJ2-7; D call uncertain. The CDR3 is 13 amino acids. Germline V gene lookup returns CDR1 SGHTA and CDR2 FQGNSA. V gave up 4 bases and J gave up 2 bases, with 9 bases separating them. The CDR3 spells CASSSALPYEQYF. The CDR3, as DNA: TGTGCCAGCAGCTCAGCACTTCCCTACGAGCAGTACTTC.

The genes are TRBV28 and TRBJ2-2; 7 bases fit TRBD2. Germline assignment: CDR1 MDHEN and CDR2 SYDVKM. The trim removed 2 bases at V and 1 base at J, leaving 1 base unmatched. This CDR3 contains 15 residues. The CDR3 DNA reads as TGTGCCAGCAGTTTAACTAGCGAGAACACCGGGGAGCTGTTTTTT. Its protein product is CASSLTSENTGELFF.

CDR3 sequence: CASSLIASAGETQYF. CDR3 sequence (DNA): TGTGCCAGCAGCTTAATCGCTAGCGCCGGGGAGACCCAGTACTTC. V gene TRBV7-3 combines with J gene TRBJ2-5, with a tentative D call TRBD2 (6 bases). The CDR3 has 15 amino acids. Germline CDR1 reads SGHTA; CDR2 reads FQGTGA. The germline V and J ends were trimmed by 1 base and 5 bases, with 14 bases remaining between them.

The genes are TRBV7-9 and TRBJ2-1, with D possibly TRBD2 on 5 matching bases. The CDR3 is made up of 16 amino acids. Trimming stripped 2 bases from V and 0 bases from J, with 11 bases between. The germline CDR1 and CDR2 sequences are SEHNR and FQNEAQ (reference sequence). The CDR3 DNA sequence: TGTGCCAGCAGCTTAACGAGCGGCTACTCCTACAATGAGCAGTTCTTC. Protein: CASSLTSGYSYNEQFF.

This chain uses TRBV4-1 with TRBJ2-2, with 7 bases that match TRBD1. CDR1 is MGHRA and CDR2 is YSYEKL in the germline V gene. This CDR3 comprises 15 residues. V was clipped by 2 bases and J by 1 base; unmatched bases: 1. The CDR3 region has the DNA TGCGCCAGCAGCCAAACAGGGGTGAACACCGGGGAGCTGTTTTTT. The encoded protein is CASSQTGVNTGELFF.

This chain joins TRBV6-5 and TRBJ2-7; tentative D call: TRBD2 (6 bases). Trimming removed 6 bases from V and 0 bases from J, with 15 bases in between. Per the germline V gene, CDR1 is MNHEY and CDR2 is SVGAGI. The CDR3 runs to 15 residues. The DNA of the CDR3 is TGTGCCAGCAGCCCCAGTAGCGGTGACTCCTACGAGCAGTACTTC. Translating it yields CASSPSSGDSYEQYF.

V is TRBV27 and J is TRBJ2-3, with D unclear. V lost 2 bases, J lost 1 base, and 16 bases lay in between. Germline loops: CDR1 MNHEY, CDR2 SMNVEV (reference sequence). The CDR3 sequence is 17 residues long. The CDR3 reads CASSLKPRNEGTDTQYF. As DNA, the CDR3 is TGTGCCAGCAGTTTAAAACCCCGGAATGAGGGCACAGATACGCAGTATTTT.

The CDR3 DNA sequence: TGTGCCAGCAGCTCTCCGGCCAAAAACATTCAGTACTTC. This sequence encodes CASSSPAKNIQYF. The chain uses TRBV5-4 and TRBJ2-4; the D is unclear. V was cut by 3 bases and J by 1 base, with 5 bases left in between. The CDR3 runs to 13 residues. From germline, CDR1 is SGHNT and CDR2 YYREEE (reference sequence).

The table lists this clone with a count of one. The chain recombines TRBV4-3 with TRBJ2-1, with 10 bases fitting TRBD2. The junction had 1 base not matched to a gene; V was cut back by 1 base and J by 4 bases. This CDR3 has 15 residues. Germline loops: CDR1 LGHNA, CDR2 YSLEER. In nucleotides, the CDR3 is TGCGCCAGCAGCCAAGGGACTAGCGGTTACAATGAGCAGTTCTTC. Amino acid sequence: CASSQGTSGYNEQFF.

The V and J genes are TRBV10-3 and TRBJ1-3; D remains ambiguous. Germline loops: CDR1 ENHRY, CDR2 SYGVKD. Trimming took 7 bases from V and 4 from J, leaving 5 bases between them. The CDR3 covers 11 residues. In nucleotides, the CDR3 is TGTGCCATCAACGGGGGAAACACCATATATTTT. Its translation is CAINGGNTIYF.